This section outlines one T cell receptor beta chain sequence together with its context. Its antigen is unknown. Germline trimming cut 4 bases from V and 9 bases from J; bases unmatched to any gene: 7. The length of the CDR3 is 14 residues. Germline values: CDR1 MGHDK, CDR2 SYGVNS. The data were obtained in a study of T cell responses to AZD1222 COVID-19 vaccine. Some clones are missing from TCRdb's copy, which holds only in-frame ones; the method was immunoSEQ multiplex PCR. The data hold around 58,000 clones, with roughly 90% observed a single time. Notes on the study in general: Once two AZD1222 doses were given, Spike-specific TCR breadth and depth went up. There were mostly white British donors and more females than males, and clonal diversity was possibly underestimated.

The receptor was isolated from an adult who received the AZD1222 COVID-19 vaccine. This specimen was peripheral blood, taken 28 days after the second AZD1222 dose. This chain joins TRBV25-1 and TRBJ2-1, with TRBD2 matching 9 bases. Here the CDR3 DNA reads TGTGCCAGCAGTGTCCTAGCGGGGCGTAGTGAGCAGTTCTTC. This sequence encodes CASSVLAGRSEQFF.